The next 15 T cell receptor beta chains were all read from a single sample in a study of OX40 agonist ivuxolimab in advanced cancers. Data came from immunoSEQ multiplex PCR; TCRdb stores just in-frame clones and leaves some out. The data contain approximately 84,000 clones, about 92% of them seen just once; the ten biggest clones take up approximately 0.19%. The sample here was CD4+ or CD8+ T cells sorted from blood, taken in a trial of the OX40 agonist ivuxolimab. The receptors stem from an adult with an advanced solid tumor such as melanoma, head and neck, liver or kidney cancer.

The CDR3 DNA sequence: TGCGCCAGCAGCGCAAGGACAGGGTCGCACACCGGGGAGCTGTTTTTT. This encodes CASSARTGSHTGELFF. The rearrangement joins TRBV5-1 to TRBJ2-2; 8 positions match TRBD1. Unmatched junction bases numbered 8, after V lost 4 bases and J lost 3 bases. Germline V gene lookup returns CDR1 SGHRS and CDR2 YFSETQ. The CDR3 has 16 residues.

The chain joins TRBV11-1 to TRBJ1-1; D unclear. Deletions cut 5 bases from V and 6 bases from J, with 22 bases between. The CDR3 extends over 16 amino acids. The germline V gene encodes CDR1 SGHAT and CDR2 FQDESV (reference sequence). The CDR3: CASSRRAGSSDAEAFF. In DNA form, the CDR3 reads TGTGCCAGCAGCCGAAGGGCGGGAAGCAGCGACGCTGAAGCTTTCTTT.

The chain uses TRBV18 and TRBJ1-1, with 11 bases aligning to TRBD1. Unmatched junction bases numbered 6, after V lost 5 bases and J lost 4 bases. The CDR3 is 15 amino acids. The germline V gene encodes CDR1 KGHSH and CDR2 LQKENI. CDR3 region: CASSGQGAGSTEAFF. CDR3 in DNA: TGTGCCAGCTCAGGACAGGGGGCAGGGAGCACTGAAGCTTTCTTT.

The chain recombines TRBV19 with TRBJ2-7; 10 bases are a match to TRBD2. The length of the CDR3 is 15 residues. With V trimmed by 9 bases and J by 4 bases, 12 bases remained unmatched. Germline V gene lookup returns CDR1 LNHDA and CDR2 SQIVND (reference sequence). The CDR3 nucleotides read TGTGCCAGCACGGGATCCGGAGCGGGAGGGTACGAGCAGTACTTC. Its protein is CASTGSGAGGYEQYF.

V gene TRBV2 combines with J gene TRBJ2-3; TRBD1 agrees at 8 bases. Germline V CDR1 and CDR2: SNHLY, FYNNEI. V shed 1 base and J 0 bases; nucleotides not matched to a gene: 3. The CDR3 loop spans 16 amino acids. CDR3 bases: TGTGCCAGCAGTGAAGGGACAGGGCTAAGCACAGATACGCAGTATTTT. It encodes CASSEGTGLSTDTQYF.

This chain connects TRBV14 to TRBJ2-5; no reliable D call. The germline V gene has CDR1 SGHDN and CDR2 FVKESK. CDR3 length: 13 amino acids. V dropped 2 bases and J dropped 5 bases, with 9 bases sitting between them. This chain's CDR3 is CASSQYVRETQYF. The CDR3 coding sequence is TGTGCCAGCAGCCAATACGTGCGGGAGACCCAGTACTTC.

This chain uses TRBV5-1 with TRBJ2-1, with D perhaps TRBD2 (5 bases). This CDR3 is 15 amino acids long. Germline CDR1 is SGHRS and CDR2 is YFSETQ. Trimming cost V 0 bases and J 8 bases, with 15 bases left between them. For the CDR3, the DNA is TGCGCCAGCAGCTTGGGGTTCGTGGGAGTCGATGAGCAGTTCTTC. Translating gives CASSLGFVGVDEQFF. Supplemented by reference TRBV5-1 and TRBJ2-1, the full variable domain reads KAGVTQTPRYLIKTRGQQVTLSCSPISGHRSVSWYQQTPGQGLQFLFEYFSETQRNKGNFPGRFSGRQFSNSRSEMNVSTLELGDSALYLCASSLGFVGVDEQFFGPGTRLTVL.

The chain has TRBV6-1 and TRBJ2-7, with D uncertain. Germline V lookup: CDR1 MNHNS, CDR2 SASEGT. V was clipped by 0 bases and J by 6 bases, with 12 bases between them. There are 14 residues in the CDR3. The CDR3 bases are TGTGCCAGCAGTGAAGCGCTTCACGGATCCGAGCAGTACTTC. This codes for CASSEALHGSEQYF.

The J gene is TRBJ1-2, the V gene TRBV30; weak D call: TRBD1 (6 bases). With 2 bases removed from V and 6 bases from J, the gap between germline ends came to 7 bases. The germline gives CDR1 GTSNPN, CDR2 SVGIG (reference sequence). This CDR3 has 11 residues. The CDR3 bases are TGTGCCTGGAGTCGGGACAATGGCTACACCTTC. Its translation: CAWSRDNGYTF.

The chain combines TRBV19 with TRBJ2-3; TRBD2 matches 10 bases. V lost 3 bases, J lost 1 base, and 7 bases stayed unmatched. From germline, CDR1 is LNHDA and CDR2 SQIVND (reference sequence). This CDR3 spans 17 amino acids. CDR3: CASSIPSGRVGTDTQYF. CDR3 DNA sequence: TGTGCCAGTAGTATTCCTAGCGGGAGAGTGGGCACAGATACGCAGTATTTT.

In DNA, the CDR3 is TGTGCCAGCAGTTCGATAACCGGGACAAATTCCTACGAGCAGTACTTC. Its translation: CASSSITGTNSYEQYF. This chain joins TRBV27 and TRBJ2-7; TRBD1 is a possible D gene (6 bases). The CDR3 consists of 16 residues. Germline-derived CDR1 and CDR2 are MNHEY and SMNVEV (reference sequence). V lost 4 bases, J lost 1 base, and 17 bases lay in between.

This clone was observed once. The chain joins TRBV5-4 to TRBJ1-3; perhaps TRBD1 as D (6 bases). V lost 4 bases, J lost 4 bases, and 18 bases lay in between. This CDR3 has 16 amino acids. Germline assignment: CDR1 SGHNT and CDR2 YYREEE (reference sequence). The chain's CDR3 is CASSREQGRMGNTIYF. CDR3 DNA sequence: TGTGCCAGCAGCCGAGAACAGGGCAGAATGGGAAACACCATATATTTT. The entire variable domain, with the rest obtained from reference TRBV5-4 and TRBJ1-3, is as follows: ETGVTQSPTHLIKTRGQQVTLRCSSQSGHNTVSWYQQALGQGPQFIFQYYREEENGRGNFPPRFSGLQFPNYSSELNVNALELDDSALYLCASSREQGRMGNTIYFGEGSWLTVV.

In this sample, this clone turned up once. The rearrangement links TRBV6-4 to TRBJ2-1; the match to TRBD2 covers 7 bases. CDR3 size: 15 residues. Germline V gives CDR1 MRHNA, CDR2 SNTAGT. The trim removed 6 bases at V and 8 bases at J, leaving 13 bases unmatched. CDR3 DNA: TGTGCCAGCAGCCGGGGGGAAGGGGAGACTGATGAGCAGTTCTTC. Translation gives CASSRGEGETDEQFF.

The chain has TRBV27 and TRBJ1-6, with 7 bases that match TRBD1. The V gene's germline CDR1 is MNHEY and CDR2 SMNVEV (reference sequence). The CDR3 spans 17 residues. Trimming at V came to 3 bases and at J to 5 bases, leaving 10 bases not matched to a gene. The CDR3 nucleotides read TGTGCCAGCAGTTTTTTCCAGACCGGGACAGATAATTCACCCCTCCACTTT. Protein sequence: CASSFFQTGTDNSPLHF.

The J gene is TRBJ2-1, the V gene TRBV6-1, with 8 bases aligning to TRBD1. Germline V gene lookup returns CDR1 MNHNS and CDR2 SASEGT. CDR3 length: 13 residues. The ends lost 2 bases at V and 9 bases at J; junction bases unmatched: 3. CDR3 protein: CASSEQGAGEQFF. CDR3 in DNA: TGTGCCAGCAGTGAACAGGGGGCTGGTGAGCAGTTCTTC.